This record covers a single T cell receptor (beta chain). What it binds is unknown. At least 3 on the Clinical Activity Score was recorded for ophthalmopathy patients, who also had NOSPECS grade at least 4 and duration under 3 months. The PBMCs had their origin in roughly 9.8 ml of fresh peripheral blood. This sample was taken from a study of T cells in Graves' hyperthyroidism and ophthalmopathy. Study context: Peripheral blood sampling occurred at initial diagnosis, before any treatment.

RNA transcripts were the template for amplifying TCR beta CDR3 regions. The HTBI set primed first-round TCR CDR3 RT-PCR. MiXCR, run by TCRdb on the multiplex PCR reads, gives a single entry per CDR3 protein. This sample has about 640,000 distinct CDR3 sequences, with about 14% found just once. Study-wide results and caveats: The blood repertoire included most of the expanded thyroid clonotypes above 0.001.

The TCR was taken from a woman aged 50 to 60 with Graves' ophthalmopathy. The material sequenced was blood.

The CDR3 nucleotides read TGTGCCAGCAGTGAGACGACAGTGAACACCGGGGAGCTGTTTTTT. Translated: CASSETTVNTGELFF. The chain recombines TRBV25-1 with TRBJ2-2; tentatively, D is TRBD1 (5 bases). V lost 3 bases and J 1 base, leaving 9 bases between the germline ends. Germline lookup yields CDR1 MGHDK and CDR2 SYGVNS. The CDR3 is 15 residues long.